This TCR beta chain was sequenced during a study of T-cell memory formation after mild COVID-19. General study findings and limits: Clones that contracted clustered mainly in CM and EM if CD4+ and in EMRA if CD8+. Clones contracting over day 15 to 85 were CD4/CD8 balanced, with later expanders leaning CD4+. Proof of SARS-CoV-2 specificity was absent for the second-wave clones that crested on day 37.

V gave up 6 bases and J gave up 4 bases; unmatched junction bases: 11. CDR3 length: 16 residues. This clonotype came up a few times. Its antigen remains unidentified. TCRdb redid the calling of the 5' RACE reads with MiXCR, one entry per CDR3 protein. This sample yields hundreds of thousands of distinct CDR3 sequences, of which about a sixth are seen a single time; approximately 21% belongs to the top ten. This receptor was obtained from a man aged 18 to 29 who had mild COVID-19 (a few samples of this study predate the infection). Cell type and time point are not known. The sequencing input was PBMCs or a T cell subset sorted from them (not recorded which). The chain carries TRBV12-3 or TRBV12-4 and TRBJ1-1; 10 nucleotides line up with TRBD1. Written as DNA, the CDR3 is TGTGCCAGCAGCAACCGGGACAGGGGCCGTGGCACTGAAGCTTTCTTT. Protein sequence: CASSNRDRGRGTEAFF.